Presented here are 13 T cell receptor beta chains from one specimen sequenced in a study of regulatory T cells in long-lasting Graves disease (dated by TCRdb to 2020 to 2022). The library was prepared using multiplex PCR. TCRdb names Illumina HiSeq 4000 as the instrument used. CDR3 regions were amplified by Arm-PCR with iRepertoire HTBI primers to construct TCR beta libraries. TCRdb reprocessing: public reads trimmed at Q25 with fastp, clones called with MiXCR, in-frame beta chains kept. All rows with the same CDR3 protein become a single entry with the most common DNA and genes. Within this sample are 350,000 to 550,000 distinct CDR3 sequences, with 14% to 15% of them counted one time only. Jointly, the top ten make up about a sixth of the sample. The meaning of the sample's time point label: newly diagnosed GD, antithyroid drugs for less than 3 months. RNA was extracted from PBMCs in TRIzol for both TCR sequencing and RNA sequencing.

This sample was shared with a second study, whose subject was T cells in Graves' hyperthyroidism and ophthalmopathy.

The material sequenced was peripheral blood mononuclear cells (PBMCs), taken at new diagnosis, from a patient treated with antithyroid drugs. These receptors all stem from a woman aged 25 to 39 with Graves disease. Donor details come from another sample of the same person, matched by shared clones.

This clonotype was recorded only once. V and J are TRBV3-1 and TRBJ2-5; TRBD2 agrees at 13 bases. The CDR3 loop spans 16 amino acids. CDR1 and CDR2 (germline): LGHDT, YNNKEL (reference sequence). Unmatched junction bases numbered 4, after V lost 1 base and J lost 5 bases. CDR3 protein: CASSQGTSGSWETQYF. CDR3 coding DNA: TGTGCCAGCAGCCAAGGGACTAGCGGGAGTTGGGAGACCCAGTACTTC.

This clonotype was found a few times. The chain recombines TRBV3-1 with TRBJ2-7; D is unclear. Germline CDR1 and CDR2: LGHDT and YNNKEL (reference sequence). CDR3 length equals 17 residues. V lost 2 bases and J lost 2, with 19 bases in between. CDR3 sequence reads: CASSQMLFTSSPYEQYF. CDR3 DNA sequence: TGTGCCAGCAGCCAAATGCTTTTTACGAGTTCCCCCTACGAGCAGTACTTC.

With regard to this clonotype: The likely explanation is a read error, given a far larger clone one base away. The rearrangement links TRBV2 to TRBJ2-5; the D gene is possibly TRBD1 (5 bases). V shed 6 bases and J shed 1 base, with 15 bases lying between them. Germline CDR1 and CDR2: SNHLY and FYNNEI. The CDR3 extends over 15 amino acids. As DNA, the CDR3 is TGTGCCAGCAGCTCAGGGTGGCGGTCCCAAGAGACCCAGTACTTC. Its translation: CASSSGWRSQETQYF.

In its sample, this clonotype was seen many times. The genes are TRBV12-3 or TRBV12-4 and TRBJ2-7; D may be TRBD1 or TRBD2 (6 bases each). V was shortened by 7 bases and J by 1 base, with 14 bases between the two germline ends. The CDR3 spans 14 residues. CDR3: CASNSRGPSYEQYF. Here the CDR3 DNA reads TGTGCCAGCAACTCTCGGGGGCCATCCTACGAGCAGTACTTC.

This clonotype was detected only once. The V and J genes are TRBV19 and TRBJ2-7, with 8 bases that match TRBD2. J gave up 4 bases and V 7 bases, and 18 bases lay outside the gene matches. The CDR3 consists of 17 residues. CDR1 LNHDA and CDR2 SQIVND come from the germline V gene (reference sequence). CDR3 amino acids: CASTVAIVPGLGYEQYF. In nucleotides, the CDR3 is TGTGCCAGTACTGTTGCAATCGTACCGGGACTAGGTTACGAGCAGTACTTC.

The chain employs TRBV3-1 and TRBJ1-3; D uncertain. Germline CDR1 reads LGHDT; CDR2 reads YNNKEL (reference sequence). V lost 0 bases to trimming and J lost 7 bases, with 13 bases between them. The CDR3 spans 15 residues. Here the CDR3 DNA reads TGTGCCAGCAGCCAAGATTATGGTTATGGGAACACCATATATTTT. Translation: CASSQDYGYGNTIYF. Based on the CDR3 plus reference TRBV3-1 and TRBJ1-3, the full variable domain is DTAVSQTPKYLVTQMGNDKSIKCEQNLGHDTMYWYKQDSKKFLKIMFSYNNKELIINETVPNRFSPKSPDKAHLNLHINSLELGDSAVYFCASSQDYGYGNTIYFGEGSWLTVV.

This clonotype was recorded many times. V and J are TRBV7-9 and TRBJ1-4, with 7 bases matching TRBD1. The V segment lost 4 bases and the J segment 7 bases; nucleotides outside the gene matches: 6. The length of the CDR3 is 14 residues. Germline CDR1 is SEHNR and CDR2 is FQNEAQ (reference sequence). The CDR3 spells CASSYRGQAEKLFF. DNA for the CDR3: TGTGCCAGCAGCTACCGCGGACAGGCTGAAAAACTGTTTTTT.

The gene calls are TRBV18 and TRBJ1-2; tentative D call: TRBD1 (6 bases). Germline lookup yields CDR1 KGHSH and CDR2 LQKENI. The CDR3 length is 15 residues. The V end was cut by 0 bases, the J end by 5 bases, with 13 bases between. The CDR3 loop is CASSPPAARGYGYTF. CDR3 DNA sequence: TGTGCCAGCTCACCACCAGCGGCCAGGGGATATGGCTACACCTTC.

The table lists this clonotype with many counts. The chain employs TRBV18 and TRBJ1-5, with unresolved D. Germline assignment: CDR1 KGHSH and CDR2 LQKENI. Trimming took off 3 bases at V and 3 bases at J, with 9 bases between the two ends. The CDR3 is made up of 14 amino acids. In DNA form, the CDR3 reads TGTGCCAGCTCACCGAAGGACCTCAATCAGCCCCAGCATTTT. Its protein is CASSPKDLNQPQHF.

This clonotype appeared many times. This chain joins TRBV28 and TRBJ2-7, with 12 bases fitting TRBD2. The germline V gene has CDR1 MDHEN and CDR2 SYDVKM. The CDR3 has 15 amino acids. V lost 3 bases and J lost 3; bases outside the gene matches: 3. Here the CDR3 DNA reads TGTGCCAGCAGTTTTCTAGCGGGAGGGGGCTACGAGCAGTACTTC. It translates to CASSFLAGGGYEQYF. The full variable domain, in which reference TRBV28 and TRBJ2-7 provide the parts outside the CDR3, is DVKVTQSSRYLVKRTGEKVFLECVQDMDHENMFWYRQDPGLGLRLIYFSYDVKMKEKGDIPEGYSVSREKKERFSLILESASTNQTSMYLCASSFLAGGGYEQYFGPGTRLTVT.

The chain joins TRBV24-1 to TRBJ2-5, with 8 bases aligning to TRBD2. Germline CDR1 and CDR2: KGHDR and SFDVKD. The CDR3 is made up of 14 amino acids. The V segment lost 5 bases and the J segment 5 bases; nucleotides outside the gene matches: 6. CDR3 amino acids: CATSAQAGAETQYF. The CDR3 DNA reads TGTGCCACCAGTGCCCAAGCGGGGGCGGAGACCCAGTACTTC.

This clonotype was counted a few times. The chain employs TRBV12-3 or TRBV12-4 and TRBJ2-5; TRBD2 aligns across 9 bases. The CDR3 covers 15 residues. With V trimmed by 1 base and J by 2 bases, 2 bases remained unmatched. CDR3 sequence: CASSLVAGVQETQYF. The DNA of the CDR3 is TGTGCCAGCAGTTTAGTAGCGGGAGTACAAGAGACCCAGTACTTC.

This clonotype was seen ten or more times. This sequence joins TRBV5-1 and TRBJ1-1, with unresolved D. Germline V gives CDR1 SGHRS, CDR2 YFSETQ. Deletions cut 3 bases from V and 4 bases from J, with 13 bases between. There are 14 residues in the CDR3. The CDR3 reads CASSSGDRGTEAFF. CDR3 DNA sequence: TGCGCCAGCAGCTCGGGAGATCGGGGCACTGAAGCTTTCTTT.